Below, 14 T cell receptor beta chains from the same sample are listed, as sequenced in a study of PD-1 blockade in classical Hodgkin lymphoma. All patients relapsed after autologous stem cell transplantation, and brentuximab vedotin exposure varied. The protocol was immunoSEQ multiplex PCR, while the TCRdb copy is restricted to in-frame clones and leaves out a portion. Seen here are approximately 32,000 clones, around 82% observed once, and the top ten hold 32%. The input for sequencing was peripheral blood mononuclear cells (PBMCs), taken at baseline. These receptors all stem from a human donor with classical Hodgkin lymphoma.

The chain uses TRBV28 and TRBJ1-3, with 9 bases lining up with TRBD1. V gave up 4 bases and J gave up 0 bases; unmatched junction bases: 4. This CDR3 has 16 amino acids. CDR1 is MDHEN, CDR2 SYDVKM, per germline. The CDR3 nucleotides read TGTGCCAGCAGTTCCGGGACAGGGATCTCTGGAAACACCATATATTTT. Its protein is CASSSGTGISGNTIYF.

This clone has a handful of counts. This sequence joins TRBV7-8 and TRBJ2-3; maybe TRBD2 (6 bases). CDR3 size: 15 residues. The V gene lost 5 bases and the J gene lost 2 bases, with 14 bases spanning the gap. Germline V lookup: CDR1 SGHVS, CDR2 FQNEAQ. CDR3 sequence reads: CASSRRDSLTDTQYF. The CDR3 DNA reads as TGTGCCAGCAGCCGTAGGGACTCACTCACAGATACGCAGTATTTT.

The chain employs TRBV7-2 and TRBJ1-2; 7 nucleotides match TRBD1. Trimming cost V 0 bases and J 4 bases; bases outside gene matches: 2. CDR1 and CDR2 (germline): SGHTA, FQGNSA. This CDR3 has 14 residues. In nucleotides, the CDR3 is TGTGCCAGCAGCTTAGCGGGACAGCTCTATGGCTACACCTTC. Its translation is CASSLAGQLYGYTF.

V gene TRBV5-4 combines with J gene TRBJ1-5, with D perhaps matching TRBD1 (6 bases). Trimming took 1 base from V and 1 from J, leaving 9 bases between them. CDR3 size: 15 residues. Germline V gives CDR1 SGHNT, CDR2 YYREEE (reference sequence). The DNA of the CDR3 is TGTGCCAGCAGCTTGACAGGGCGCAGCAATCAGCCCCAGCATTTT. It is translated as CASSLTGRSNQPQHF.

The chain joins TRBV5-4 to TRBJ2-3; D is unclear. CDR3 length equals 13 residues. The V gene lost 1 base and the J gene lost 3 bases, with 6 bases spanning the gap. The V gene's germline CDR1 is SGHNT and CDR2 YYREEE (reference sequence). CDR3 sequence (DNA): TGTGCCAGCAGCTTGAAAGGGACAGATACGCAGTATTTT. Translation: CASSLKGTDTQYF.

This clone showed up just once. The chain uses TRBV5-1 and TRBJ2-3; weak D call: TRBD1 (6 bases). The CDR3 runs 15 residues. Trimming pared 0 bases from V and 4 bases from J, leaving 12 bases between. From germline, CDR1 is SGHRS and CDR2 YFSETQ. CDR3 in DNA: TGCGCCAGCAGCTTGGTAACAGGGTCAGCAGATACGCAGTATTTT. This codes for CASSLVTGSADTQYF. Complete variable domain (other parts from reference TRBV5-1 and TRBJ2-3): KAGVTQTPRYLIKTRGQQVTLSCSPISGHRSVSWYQQTPGQGLQFLFEYFSETQRNKGNFPGRFSGRQFSNSRSEMNVSTLELGDSALYLCASSLVTGSADTQYFGPGTRLTVL.

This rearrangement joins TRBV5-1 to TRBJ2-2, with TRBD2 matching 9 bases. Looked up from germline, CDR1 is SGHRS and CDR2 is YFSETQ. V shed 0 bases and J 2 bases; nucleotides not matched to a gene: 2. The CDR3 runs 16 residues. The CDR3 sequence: CASSLVLAGNTGELFF. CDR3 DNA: TGCGCCAGCAGCTTGGTACTAGCGGGCAACACCGGGGAGCTGTTTTTT.

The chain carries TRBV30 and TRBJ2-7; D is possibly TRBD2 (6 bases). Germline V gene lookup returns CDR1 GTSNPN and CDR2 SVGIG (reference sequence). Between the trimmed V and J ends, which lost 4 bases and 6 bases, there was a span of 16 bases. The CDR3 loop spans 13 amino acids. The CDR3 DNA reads TGTGCCTGGACCATAACCGCCGGGAGCGAGCAGTACTTC. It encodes CAWTITAGSEQYF.

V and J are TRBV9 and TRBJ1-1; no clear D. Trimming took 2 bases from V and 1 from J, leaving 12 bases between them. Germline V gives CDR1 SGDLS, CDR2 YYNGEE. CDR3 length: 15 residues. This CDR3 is CASSVQSSENTEAFF. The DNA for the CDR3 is TGTGCCAGCAGCGTCCAGTCTTCGGAGAACACTGAAGCTTTCTTT.

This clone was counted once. CDR3 in amino acids: CASSLADRVGTGELFF. For the CDR3, the DNA is TGTGCCAGCAGCTTAGCGGACAGGGTGGGCACCGGGGAGCTGTTTTTT. J is TRBJ2-2 and V is TRBV13, with 8 bases aligning to TRBD1. The CDR3 has 16 amino acids. Germline-derived CDR1 and CDR2 are PRHDT and FYEKMQ (reference sequence). The V gene end was trimmed by 1 base and the J gene end by 4 bases; junction bases not matched to a gene: 5.

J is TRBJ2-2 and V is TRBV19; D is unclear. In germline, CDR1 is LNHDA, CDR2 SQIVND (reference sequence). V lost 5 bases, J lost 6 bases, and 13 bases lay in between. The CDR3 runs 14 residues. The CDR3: CASSLVGYAGELFF. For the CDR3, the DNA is TGTGCCAGTAGTTTGGTAGGGTACGCCGGGGAGCTGTTTTTT.

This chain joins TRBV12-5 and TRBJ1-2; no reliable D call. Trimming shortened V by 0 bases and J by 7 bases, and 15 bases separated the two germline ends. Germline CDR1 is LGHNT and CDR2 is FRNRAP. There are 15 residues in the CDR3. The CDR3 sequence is CASGLVPGQNGGYTF. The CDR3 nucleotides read TGTGCTAGTGGTTTGGTACCCGGGCAAAACGGTGGCTACACCTTC.

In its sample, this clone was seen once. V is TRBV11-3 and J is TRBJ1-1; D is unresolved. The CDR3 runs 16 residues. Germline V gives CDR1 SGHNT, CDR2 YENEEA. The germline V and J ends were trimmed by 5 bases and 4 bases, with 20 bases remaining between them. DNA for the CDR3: TGTGCCAGCAGCCCCCTTTTGGGGATATGGAGCACTGAAGCTTTCTTT. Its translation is CASSPLLGIWSTEAFF.

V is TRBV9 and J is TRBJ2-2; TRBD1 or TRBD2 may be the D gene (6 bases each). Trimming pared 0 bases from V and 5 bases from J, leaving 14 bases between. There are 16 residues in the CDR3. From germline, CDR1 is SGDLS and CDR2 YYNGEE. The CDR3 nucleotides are TGTGCCAGCAGCGTAGTTGGCAGGGGAGGAACCGGGGAGCTGTTTTTT. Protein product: CASSVVGRGGTGELFF.